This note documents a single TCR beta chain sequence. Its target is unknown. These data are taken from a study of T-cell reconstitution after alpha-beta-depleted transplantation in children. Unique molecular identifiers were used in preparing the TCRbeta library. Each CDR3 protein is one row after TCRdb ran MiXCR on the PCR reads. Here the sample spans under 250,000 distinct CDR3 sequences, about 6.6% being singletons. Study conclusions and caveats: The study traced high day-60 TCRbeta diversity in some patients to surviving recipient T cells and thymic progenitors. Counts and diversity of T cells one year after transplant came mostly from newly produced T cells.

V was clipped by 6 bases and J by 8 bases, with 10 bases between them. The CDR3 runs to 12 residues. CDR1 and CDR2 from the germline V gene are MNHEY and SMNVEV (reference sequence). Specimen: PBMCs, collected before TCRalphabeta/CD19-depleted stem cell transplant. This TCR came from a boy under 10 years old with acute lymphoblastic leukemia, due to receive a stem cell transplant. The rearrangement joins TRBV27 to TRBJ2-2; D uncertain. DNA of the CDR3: TGTGCCAGCAGCGCCCCCCCAGGGGAGCTGTTTTTT. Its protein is CASSAPPGELFF.